This T cell receptor beta chain was captured in a study of T cell responses to AZD1222 COVID-19 vaccine. Overall study results and limits: As reported, nearly half of all spike-specific TCRs target variant regions that are unmutated. Seropositivity was recorded at baseline in only 5 or 6 AZD1222 recipients.

Per germline, CDR1 MNHEY and CDR2 SMNVEV (reference sequence). The CDR3 totals 13 residues. The V end was cut by 6 bases, the J end by 3 bases, with 11 bases between. Profiled with immunoSEQ multiplex PCR; TCRdb holds only in-frame clones, not every one. There are about 89,000 clones in the sample; about 86% occur only once, and less than 6.5% lies in the top ten. About this clone itself: The antigen remains unidentified.

Second-dose schedules of about 4 or about 12 weeks were combined. The source material was peripheral blood, sampled 28 days after the second AZD1222 dose. The source is an adult who received the AZD1222 COVID-19 vaccine. This chain uses TRBV27 with TRBJ1-2; no definite D call. In DNA, the CDR3 is TGTGCCAGCAGATCAGACTGGGACTATGGCTACACCTTC. It specifies CASRSDWDYGYTF.